Below, 17 T cell receptor beta chains from the same sample are listed, as sequenced in a study of spatial heterogeneity in lung cancer (dated by TCRdb to the late 2010s). The sample's time point label is to be understood as: sample taken at primary tumor resection. The full study reports these points: The number of expanded intratumoral alpha and beta TCRs correlated with the tumor nonsynonymous mutation count.

The library relied on 5' RACE. Sequencing took place on a NextSeq 500. The public sequencing data were trimmed at Q25 with fastp and processed into clonotypes with MiXCR by TCRdb, which kept only in-frame beta chains. Each CDR3 protein gets just one entry, which takes the most common genes and DNA from the rows behind it. The sample data list roughly 12,000 distinct CDR3 sequences, and 6% to 8.5% of these were observed just once. About 3.5% of the sample is held by the ten biggest clonotypes. The antigens for these receptors are not known. The sample in question was lung tumor tissue, obtained at surgery. These receptors all come from a female donor with early-stage non-small cell lung cancer.

The table lists this clonotype with many counts. The chain has TRBV7-9 and TRBJ1-4, with a possible D match to TRBD1 (6 bases). The V end lost 2 bases, the J end lost 8 bases, and 15 bases lay between the germline ends. Germline values: CDR1 SEHNR, CDR2 FQNEAQ (reference sequence). The CDR3 has 15 amino acids. The CDR3 region is CASSLSGGAPEKLFF. DNA for the CDR3: TGTGCCAGCAGCTTATCCGGGGGGGCCCCCGAAAAACTGTTTTTT.

By proportion, this clonotype is medium-sized. This rearrangement joins TRBV20-1 to TRBJ2-3; TRBD2 matches 8 bases. CDR3 length equals 16 residues. Trimming removed 5 bases from V and 8 bases from J; junction bases left unmatched: 18. Per germline, CDR1 DFQATT and CDR2 SNEGSKA (reference sequence). The CDR3 is CSAPPGGERERVTQYF. CDR3 DNA: TGCAGTGCTCCTCCCGGGGGAGAGCGGGAGAGAGTTACGCAGTATTTT.

This clonotype was detected many times. A read error may account for a junction end that differs from germline. J is TRBJ2-2 and V is TRBV20-1; 12 bases map to TRBD2. Germline CDR1 and CDR2: DFQATT and SNEGSKA (reference sequence). The CDR3 spans 16 residues. CDR3 amino acids: CSAGSSGRAYTGELFF. DNA of the CDR3: TGTAGTGCGGGATCTAGCGGGAGGGCCTACACCGGGGAGCTGTTTTTT.

Relative to its sample, this clonotype is medium-sized (0.01 to 0.1%). This chain connects TRBV28 to TRBJ2-7; possibly TRBD1 for D (5 bases). Germline CDR1 reads MDHEN; CDR2 reads SYDVKM. This CDR3 comprises 16 residues. Trimming pared 6 bases from V and 1 base from J, leaving 19 bases between. The DNA of the CDR3 is TGTGCCAGCAGAACTGGCTGGGGCCCTCTTTCCTACGAGCAGTACTTC. This sequence encodes CASRTGWGPLSYEQYF.

In its sample, this clonotype was seen many times. The chain is built from TRBV14 and TRBJ2-7; possibly TRBD1 for D (5 bases). Germline V lookup: CDR1 SGHDN, CDR2 FVKESK. This CDR3 is built from 15 residues. V lost 0 bases and J 3 bases, leaving 12 bases between the germline ends. In DNA, the CDR3 is TGTGCCAGCAGCCAAGATGGGGCCGGAATCTACGAGCAGTACTTC. Its protein product is CASSQDGAGIYEQYF.

This clonotype was found many times. V and J are TRBV12-3 or TRBV12-4 and TRBJ2-2; 9 positions agree with TRBD2. The junction had 8 bases not matched to a gene; V was cut back by 3 bases and J by 6 bases. CDR3 length: 16 amino acids. The CDR3 region has the DNA TGTGCCAGCAGTTTTAGTCCGCTAGCGGGACCCGGGGAGCTGTTTTTT. Amino acid sequence: CASSFSPLAGPGELFF.

V is TRBV28 and J is TRBJ1-2; perhaps TRBD1 as D (6 bases). V lost 6 bases, J lost 4 bases, and 15 bases lay in between. Germline lookup yields CDR1 MDHEN and CDR2 SYDVKM. The length of the CDR3 is 14 residues. CDR3 coding DNA: TGTGCCAGCAGACCACGAGGGGGGGCCTATGGCTACACCTTC. It specifies CASRPRGGAYGYTF.

The table lists this clonotype with many counts. The chain recombines TRBV21-1 with TRBJ2-5. TRBV21-1 is a documented pseudogene. The length of the CDR3 is 15 residues. The chain's CDR3 is CASSPIWTYQETQYF. The CDR3 nucleotides are TGTGCCAGCAGCCCAATATGGACCTACCAAGAGACCCAGTACTTC.

This clonotype appeared many times. The CDR3 protein is CASSRGGSSGNTIYF. CDR3 DNA: TGTGCCAGCAGCCGGGGGGGTAGCTCTGGAAACACCATATATTTT. The rearrangement uses TRBV7-2 and TRBJ1-3; TRBD1 might be the D (5 bases). The ends were cut back, 5 bases at V and 0 bases at J, with 11 bases in the middle. Germline loops: CDR1 SGHTA, CDR2 FQGNSA. The CDR3 has 15 residues.

This clonotype has ten or more counts. V usage is TRBV5-6 and J usage is TRBJ1-5; the D gene is possibly TRBD1 (5 bases). The CDR3 is made up of 14 amino acids. Per germline, CDR1 SGHDT and CDR2 YYEEEE. V gave up 0 bases and J gave up 4 bases, with 8 bases separating them. The CDR3 here is CASSLVGPNQPQHF. CDR3 DNA: TGTGCCAGCAGCTTGGTGGGGCCTAATCAGCCCCAGCATTTT.

CDR3 sequence (DNA): TGTGCCAGCAGTTTTCCCGGGCCCTTGCATTCACCCCTCCACTTT. This gives the protein CASSFPGPLHSPLHF. The rearrangement links TRBV28 to TRBJ1-6; D is ambiguous. This CDR3 has 15 residues. Trimming pared 3 bases from V and 8 bases from J, leaving 14 bases between. Germline V lookup: CDR1 MDHEN, CDR2 SYDVKM.

This clonotype has at least ten counts. V gene TRBV4-3 combines with J gene TRBJ2-5, with TRBD2 matching 10 bases. Germline trimming cut 3 bases from V and 3 bases from J; bases unmatched to any gene: 1. CDR1 and CDR2 (germline): LGHNA, YSLEER. The CDR3 is 14 residues long. CDR3: CASSHGLAEETQYF. CDR3 nucleotides: TGCGCCAGCAGCCATGGACTAGCGGAAGAGACCCAGTACTTC.

Relative to its sample, this clonotype is medium-sized. The rearrangement joins TRBV18 to TRBJ2-7; D is ambiguous. The germline CDR1 and CDR2 sequences are KGHSH and LQKENI. This CDR3 is built from 15 residues. V lost 4 bases and J lost 3, with 16 bases in between. CDR3 in DNA: TGTGCCAGCTCACTCGAGAGGACGGGCAACTACGAGCAGTACTTC. Encoded protein: CASSLERTGNYEQYF.

In its sample, this clonotype was seen many times. This sequence joins TRBV6-2 or TRBV6-3 and TRBJ2-7; no definite D call. Germline V lookup: CDR1 MNHEY, CDR2 SVGEGT. This CDR3 comprises 14 residues. V lost 2 bases, J lost 6 bases, and 14 bases lay in between. In DNA, the CDR3 is TGTGCCAGCAGTTACGGCTTTGGACCCCTCGAGCAGTACTTC. Its translation is CASSYGFGPLEQYF.

This clonotype counts as medium-sized. The chain employs TRBV7-2 and TRBJ1-4, with 8 bases fitting TRBD1. There are 14 residues in the CDR3. V trimming: 5 bases; J trimming: 7 bases; junction bases outside the gene matches: 6. CDR1 is SGHTA and CDR2 is FQGNSA in the germline V gene. The CDR3 loop reads CASSTDRGGEKLFF. The CDR3 nucleotides are TGTGCCAGCAGCACAGACAGGGGTGGTGAAAAACTGTTTTTT.

Ten or more counts support this clonotype. The chain carries TRBV20-1 and TRBJ2-4; the D is unclear. CDR1 is DFQATT and CDR2 is SNEGSKA in the germline V gene (reference sequence). The germline V and J ends were trimmed by 1 base and 3 bases, with 4 bases remaining between them. This CDR3 contains 12 residues. The CDR3 loop is CSARVDKNIQYF. For the CDR3, the DNA is TGCAGTGCTAGAGTAGACAAAAACATTCAGTACTTC.

This clonotype was picked up many times. The chain couples TRBV11-2 to TRBJ1-4; D not certain. V lost 1 base and J lost 8, with 11 bases in between. The CDR3 is 14 residues long. Germline V CDR1 and CDR2: SGHAT, FQNNGV. CDR3 sequence (DNA): TGTGCCAGCAGCTTAGTCCCGTTTGGGGAAAAACTGTTTTTT. Amino acids: CASSLVPFGEKLFF.